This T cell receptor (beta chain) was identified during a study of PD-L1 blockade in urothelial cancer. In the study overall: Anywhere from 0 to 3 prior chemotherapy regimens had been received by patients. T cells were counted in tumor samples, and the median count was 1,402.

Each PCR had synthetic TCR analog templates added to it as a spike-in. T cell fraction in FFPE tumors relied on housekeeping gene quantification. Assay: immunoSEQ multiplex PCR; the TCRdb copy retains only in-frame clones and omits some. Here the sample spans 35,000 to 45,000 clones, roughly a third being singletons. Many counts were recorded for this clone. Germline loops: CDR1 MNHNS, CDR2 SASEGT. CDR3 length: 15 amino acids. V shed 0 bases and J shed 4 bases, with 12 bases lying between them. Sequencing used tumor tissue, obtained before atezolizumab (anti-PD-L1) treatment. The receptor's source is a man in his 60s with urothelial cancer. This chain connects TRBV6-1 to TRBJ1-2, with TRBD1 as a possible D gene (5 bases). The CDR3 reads CASSEAEGRVYGYTF. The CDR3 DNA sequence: TGTGCCAGCAGTGAAGCGGAGGGGCGAGTCTATGGCTACACCTTC.